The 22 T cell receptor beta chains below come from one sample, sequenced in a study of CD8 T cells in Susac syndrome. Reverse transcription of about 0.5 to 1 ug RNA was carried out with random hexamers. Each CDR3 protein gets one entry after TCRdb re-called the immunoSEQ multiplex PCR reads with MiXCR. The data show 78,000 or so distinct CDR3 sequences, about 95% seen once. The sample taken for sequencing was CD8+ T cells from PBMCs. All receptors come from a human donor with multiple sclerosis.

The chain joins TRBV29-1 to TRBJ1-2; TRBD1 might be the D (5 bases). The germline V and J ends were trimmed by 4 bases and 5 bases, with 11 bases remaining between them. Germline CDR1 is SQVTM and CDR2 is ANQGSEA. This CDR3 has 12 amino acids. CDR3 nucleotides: TGCAGCGTTGTAAAGGGGAATTATGGCTACACCTTC. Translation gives CSVVKGNYGYTF.

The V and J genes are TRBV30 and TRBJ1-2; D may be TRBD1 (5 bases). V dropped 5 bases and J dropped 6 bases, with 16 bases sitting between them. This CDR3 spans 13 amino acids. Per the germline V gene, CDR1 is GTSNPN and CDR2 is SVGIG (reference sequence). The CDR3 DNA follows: TGTGCCTGGGTCGCAGGGATCTTTGATGGCTACACCTTC. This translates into CAWVAGIFDGYTF.

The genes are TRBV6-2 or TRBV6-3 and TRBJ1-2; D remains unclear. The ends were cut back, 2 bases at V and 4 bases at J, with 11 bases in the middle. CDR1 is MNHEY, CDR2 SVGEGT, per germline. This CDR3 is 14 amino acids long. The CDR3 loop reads CASSYPGRSYGYTF. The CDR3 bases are TGTGCCAGCAGTTACCCCGGACGGTCCTATGGCTACACCTTC.

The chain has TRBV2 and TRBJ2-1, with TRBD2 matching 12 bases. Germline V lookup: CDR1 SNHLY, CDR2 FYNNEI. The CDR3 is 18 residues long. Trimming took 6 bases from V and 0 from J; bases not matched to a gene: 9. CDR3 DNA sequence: TGTGCCAGCAGAAGACTAGCGGGAGTCCTTAGCTCCTACAATGAGCAGTTCTTC. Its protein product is CASRRLAGVLSSYNEQFF.

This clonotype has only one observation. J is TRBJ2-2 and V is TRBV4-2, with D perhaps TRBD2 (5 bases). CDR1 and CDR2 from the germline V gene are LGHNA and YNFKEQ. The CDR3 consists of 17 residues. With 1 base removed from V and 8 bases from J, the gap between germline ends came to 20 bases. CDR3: CASSQVGLEAPGGELFF. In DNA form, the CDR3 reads TGTGCCAGCAGCCAAGTGGGTCTTGAGGCCCCGGGAGGGGAGCTGTTTTTT.

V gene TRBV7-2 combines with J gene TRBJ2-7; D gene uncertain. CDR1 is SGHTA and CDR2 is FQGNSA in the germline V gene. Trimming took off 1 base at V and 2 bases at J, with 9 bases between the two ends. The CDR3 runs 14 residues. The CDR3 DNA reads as TGTGCCAGCAGCTTAGATCCCGATACCTACGAGCAGTACTTC. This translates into CASSLDPDTYEQYF.

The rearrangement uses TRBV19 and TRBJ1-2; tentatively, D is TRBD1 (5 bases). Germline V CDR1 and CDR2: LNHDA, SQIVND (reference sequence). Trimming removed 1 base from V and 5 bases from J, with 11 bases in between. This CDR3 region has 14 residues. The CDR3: CASSIVGARYGYTF. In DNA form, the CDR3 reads TGTGCCAGTAGTATAGTTGGGGCAAGATATGGCTACACCTTC. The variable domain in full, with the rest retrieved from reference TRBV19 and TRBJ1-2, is DGGITQSPKYLFRKEGQNVTLSCEQNLNHDAMYWYRQDPGQGLRLIYYSQIVNDFQKGDIAEGYSVSREKKESFPLTVTSAQKNPTAFYLCASSIVGARYGYTFGSGTRLTVV.

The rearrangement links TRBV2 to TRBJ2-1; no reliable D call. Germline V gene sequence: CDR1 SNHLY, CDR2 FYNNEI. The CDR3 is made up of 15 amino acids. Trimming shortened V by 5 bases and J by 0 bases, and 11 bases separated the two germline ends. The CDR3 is CASSRRSPSYNEQFF. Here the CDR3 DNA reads TGTGCCAGCAGTCGGCGGAGCCCCTCCTACAATGAGCAGTTCTTC. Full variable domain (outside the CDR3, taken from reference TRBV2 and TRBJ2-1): EPEVTQTPSHQVTQMGQEVILRCVPISNHLYFYWYRQILGQKVEFLVSFYNNEISEKSEIFDDQFSVERPDGSNFTLKIRSTKLEDSAMYFCASSRRSPSYNEQFFGPGTRLTVL.

CDR3 DNA sequence: TGTGCCAGCAGCTGGGGGTACCCCTCCTACGAGCAGTACTTC. It is translated as CASSWGYPSYEQYF. The chain is built from TRBV13 and TRBJ2-7, with D perhaps assigned TRBD1 or TRBD2 (5 bases each). CDR1 and CDR2 from the germline V gene are PRHDT and FYEKMQ (reference sequence). V gave up 4 bases and J gave up 0 bases, with 10 bases separating them. The CDR3 is 14 residues long.

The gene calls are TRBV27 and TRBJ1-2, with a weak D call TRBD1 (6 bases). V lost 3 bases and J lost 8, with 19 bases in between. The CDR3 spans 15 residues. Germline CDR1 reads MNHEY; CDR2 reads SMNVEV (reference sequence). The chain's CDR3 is CASSFTGLGEVGYTF. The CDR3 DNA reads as TGTGCCAGCAGTTTTACAGGGTTGGGCGAGGTGGGCTACACCTTC.

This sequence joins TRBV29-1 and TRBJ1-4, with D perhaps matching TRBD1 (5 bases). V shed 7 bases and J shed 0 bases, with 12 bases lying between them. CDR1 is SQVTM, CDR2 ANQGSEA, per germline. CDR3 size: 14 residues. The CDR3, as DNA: TGCAGCGCCAGGACAACAGCAACTAATGAAAAACTGTTTTTT. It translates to CSARTTATNEKLFF.

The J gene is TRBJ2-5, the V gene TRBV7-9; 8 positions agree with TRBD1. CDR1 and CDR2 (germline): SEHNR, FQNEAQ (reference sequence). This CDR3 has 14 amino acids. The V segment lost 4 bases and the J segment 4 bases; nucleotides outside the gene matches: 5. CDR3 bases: TGTGCCAGCAGCTCCCCCAGGGGGCGAGAGACCCAGTACTTC. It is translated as CASSSPRGRETQYF.

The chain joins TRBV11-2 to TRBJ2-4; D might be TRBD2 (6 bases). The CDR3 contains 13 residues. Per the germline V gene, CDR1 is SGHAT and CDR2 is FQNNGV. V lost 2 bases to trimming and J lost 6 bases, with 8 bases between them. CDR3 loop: CASSLLGGNIQYF. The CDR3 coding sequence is TGTGCCAGCAGCTTATTGGGGGGAAACATTCAGTACTTC. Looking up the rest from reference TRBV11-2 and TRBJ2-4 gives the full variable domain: EAGVAQSPRYKIIEKRQSVAFWCNPISGHATLYWYQQILGQGPKLLIQFQNNGVVDDSQLPKDRFSAERLKGVDSTLKIQPAKLEDSAVYLCASSLLGGNIQYFGAGTRLSVL.

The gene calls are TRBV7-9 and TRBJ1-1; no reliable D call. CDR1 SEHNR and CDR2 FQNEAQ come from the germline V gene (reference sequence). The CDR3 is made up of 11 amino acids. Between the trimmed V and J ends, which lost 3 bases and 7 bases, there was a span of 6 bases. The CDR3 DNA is TGTGCCAGCAGCTTTATGAGTGAAGCTTTCTTT. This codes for CASSFMSEAFF.

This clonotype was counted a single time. The CDR3 nucleotides read TGCAGTGCTTCAGGGGAAGCGAACACCGGGGAGCTGTTTTTT. Translating gives CSASGEANTGELFF. This chain uses TRBV20-1 with TRBJ2-2; D possibly corresponds to TRBD1 (6 bases). This CDR3 spans 14 amino acids. Looked up from germline, CDR1 is DFQATT and CDR2 is SNEGSKA (reference sequence). V was pared by 5 bases and J by 0 bases, with 10 bases between.

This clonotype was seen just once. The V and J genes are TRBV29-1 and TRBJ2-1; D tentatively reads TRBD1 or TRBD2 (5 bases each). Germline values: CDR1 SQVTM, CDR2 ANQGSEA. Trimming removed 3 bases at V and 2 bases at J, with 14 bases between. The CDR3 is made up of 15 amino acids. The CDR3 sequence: CSVDGTPGPYNEQFF. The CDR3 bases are TGCAGCGTTGACGGGACCCCGGGGCCCTACAATGAGCAGTTCTTC.

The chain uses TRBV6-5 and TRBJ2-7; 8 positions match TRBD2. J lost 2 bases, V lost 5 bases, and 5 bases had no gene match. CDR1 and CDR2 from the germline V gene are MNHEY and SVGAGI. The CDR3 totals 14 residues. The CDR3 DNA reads TGTGCCAGCAGTCCCCAAGCGGGGGCCTACGAGCAGTACTTC. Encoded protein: CASSPQAGAYEQYF.

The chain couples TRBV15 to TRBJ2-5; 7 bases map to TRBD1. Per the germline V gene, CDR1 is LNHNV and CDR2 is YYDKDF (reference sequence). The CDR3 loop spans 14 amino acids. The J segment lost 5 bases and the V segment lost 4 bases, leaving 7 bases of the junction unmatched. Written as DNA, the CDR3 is TGTGCCACCAGCACCTACAGGGGTTTGGAGACCCAGTACTTC. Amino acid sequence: CATSTYRGLETQYF. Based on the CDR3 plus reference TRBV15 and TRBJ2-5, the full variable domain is DAMVIQNPRYQVTQFGKPVTLSCSQTLNHNVMYWYQQKSSQAPKLLFHYYDKDFNNEADTPDNFQSRRPNTSFCFLDIRSPGLGDTAMYLCATSTYRGLETQYFGPGTRLLVL.

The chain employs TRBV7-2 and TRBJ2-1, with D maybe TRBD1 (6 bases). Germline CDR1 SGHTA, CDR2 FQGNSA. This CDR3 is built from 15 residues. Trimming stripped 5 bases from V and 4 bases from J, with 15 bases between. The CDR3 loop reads CASSRTGSAYNEQFF. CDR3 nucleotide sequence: TGTGCCAGCAGCCGCACAGGGTCCGCATACAATGAGCAGTTCTTC.

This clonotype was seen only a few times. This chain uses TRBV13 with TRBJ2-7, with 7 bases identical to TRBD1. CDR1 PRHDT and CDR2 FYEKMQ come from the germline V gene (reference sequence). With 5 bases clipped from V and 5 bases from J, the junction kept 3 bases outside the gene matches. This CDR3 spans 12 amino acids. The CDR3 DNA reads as TGTGCCAGCAGCCTCGACAGGGACGAGCAGTACTTC. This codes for CASSLDRDEQYF.

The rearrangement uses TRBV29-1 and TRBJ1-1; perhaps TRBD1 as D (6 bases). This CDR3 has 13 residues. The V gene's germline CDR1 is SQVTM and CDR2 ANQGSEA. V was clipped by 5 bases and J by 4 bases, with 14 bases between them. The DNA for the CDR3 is TGCAGCGTTTTCTTCTGGGGGGCCACTGAAGCTTTCTTT. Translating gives CSVFFWGATEAFF.

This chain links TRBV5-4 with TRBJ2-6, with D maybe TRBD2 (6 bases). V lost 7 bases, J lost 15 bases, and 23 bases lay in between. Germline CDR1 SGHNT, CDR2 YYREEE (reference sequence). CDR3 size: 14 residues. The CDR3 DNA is TGTGCCAGCCGCGCCCAGGGAGGACTCTGGGGCCTGACTTTC. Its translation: CASRAQGGLWGLTF.